This section outlines one T cell receptor beta chain sequence together with its context. The antigen it recognizes is unknown. Base qualities are not provided; no much larger clone lies one nucleotide away. The CDR3 regions of human TCRbeta chains were subjected to immunosequencing. Concerning the study's data processing: TCRs in the repertoires were matched against a reference library of SARS-CoV-2-specific TCRs that had been generated with the MIRA antigen-specificity platform. Breadth meant the fraction of unique TCRs that were SARS-CoV-2-associated, whereas depth meant the fraction of total T cells that were SARS-CoV-2-associated. Using the MIRA data, every spike-specific TCR was mapped to the spike region that the TCR reacted to and assigned to either a CD4 or a CD8 class. Log10-transformed breadth and depth values were compared by one-way ANOVA with Sidak's multiple comparisons tests. TCRdb stores this immuneACCESS table with in-frame sequences only. Part of the clones is absent; in the studies checked, under half of the shortfall reflects unresolved V genes, and no reason is known for the rest. V and J calls plus clone size are reproduced from that table; the DNA served to infer D and trimming. This sample has tens of thousands of clones in its table, and 82% of those were observed once. Of the sample, around 43% is held by the ten largest clones.

The germline ends are 22 bases apart after V is trimmed by 1 base and J by 4 bases. The germline V gene encodes CDR1 LGHDT and CDR2 YNNKEL (reference sequence). The CDR3, cysteine through phenylalanine, is 18 amino acids long. Only the CDR3 region is kept as DNA, spanning 54 bases read in frame from base 1. This entry comes from a study of T cell responses to AZD1222 COVID-19 vaccine (dated by TCRdb to the early 2020s). For the study in its entirety: Because spike-specific TCR depth and breadth did not differ between the two schedules, AZD1222 recipients who got a second dose at roughly 4 weeks were pooled with those who got a second dose at roughly 12 weeks. Enrollment into the trials was organized by age into subgroups of 18-55, 56-69 and 70-plus years, and those subgroups contained 148, 28 and 57 TCR-sequenced participants, respectively. TCR sequencing was performed for roughly 240 trial participants, of whom some 200 were given two doses of AZD1222 and some 26 were given two doses of MenACWY control vaccine. What the authors observed across the whole study: Conclusions about previously exposed vaccinees are limited because only a handful of AZD1222 recipients were SARS-CoV-2 seropositive at baseline. Reportedly, close to half of the unique spike-specific TCRs recognized epitopes lying outside the regions that are mutated in the B.1.351 and B.1.1.7 variants. Participants were mostly white British, with more females than males. The authors suggested clonal diversity may have been underestimated. Vaccine-associated CD4 TCRs spanned the whole spike protein, with dominant responses in regions 160-218 and 743-854. Because no day 14 peak-response samples were available, the repertoires could be characterized only after the peak T cell response. The 56-69-year group was small, and its depth increase did not reach significance, likely because of low power. Spike-specific TCR breadth and depth rose significantly after two AZD1222 doses compared with day 0 and with MenACWY recipients.

The time point label, read with the paper, signifies: baseline before first vaccination. Samples from vaccinated people were obtained from the UK trials COV001 and COV002, which included a single-blind randomized controlled phase 2/3 trial of AZD1222 (ChAdOx1 nCoV-19) in healthy adults. Trial participant PBMC samples were collected at day 0 and day 28 after the second dose for TCRbeta chain sequencing. The receptor was isolated from an adult in good health. The material sequenced was peripheral blood, taken on day 0 of AZD1222 vaccination. The chain is encoded by TRBV3-1 (or the pseudogene TRBV3-2) joined to TRBJ2-5, with a tentative D gene TRBD2 over 6 matching bases. Here is the DNA: TGTGCCAGCAGCCAAGTAAAAGGCTCTAGCGCCCCGGGAGAGACCCAGTACTTC. Its protein is CASSQVKGSSAPGETQYF.